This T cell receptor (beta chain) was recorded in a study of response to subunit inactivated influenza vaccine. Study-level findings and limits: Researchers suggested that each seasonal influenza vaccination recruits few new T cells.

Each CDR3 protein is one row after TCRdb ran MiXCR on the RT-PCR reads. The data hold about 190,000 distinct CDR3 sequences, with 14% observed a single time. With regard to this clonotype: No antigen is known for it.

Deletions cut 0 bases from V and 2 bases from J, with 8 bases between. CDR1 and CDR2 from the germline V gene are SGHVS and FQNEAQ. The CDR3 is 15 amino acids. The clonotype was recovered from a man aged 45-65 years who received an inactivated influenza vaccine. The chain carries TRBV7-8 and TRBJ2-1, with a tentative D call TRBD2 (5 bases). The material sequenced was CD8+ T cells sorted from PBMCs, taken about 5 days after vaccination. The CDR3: CASSLAEGPYNEQFF. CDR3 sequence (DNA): TGTGCCAGCAGCTTAGCTGAGGGTCCCTACAATGAGCAGTTCTTC.